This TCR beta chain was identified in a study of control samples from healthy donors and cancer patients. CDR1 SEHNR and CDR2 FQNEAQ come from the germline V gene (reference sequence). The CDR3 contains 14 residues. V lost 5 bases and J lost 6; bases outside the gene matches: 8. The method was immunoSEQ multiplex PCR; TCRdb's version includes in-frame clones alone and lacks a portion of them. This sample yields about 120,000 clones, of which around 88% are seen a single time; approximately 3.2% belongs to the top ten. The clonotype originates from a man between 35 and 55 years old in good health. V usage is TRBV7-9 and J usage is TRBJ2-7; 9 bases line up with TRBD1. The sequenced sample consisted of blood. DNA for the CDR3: TGTGCCAGCAGCCTCGGGACAGGGTGGCCCGAGCAGTACTTC. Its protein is CASSLGTGWPEQYF.